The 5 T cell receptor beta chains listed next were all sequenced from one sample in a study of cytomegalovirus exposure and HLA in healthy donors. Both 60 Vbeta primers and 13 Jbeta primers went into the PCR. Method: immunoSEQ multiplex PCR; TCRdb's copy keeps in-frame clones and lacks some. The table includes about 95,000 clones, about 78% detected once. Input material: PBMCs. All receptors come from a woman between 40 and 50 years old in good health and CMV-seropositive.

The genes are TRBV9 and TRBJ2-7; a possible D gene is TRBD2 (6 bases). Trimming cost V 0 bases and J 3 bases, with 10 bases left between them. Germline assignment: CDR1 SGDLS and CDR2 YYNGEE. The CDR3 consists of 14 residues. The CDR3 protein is CASSVGLVNYEQYF. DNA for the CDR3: TGTGCCAGCAGCGTAGGACTAGTCAACTACGAGCAGTACTTC.

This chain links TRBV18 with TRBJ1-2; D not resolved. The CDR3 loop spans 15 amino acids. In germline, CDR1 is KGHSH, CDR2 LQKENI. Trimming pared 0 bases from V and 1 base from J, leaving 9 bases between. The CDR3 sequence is CASSPPTQINYGYTF. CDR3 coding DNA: TGTGCCAGCTCACCACCGACACAGATTAACTATGGCTACACCTTC.

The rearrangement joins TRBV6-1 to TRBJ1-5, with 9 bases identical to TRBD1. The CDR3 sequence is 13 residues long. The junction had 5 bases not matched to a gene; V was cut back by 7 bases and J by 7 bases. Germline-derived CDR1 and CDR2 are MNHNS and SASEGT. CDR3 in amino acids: CASIPTGGQPQHF. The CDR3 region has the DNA TGTGCCAGCATTCCGACAGGGGGACAGCCCCAGCATTTT.

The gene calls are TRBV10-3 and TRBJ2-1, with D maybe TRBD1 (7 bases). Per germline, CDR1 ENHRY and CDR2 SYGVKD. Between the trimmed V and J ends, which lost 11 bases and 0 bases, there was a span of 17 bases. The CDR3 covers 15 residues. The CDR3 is CAATTGDSSYNEQFF. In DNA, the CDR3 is TGTGCCGCCACTACGGGGGACAGCTCCTACAATGAGCAGTTCTTC.

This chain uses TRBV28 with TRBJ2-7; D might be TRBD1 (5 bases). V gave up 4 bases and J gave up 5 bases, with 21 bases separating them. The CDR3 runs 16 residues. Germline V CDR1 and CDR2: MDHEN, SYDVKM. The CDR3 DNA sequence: TGTGCCAGCAGTTCCCCCTCAGGGTCTTCGAAACACGAGCAGTACTTC. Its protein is CASSSPSGSSKHEQYF.